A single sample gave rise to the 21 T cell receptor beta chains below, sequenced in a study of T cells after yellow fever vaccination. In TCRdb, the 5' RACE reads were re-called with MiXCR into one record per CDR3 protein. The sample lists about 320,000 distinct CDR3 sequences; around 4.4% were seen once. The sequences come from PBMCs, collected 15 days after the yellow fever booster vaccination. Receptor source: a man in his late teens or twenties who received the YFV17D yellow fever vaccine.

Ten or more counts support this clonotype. For the CDR3, the DNA is TGCGCCAGCAGCTTGGGGGAGAGACCCTACGAGCAGTACTTC. It is translated as CASSLGERPYEQYF. The chain uses TRBV5-1 and TRBJ2-7; D possibly corresponds to TRBD2 (5 bases). The CDR3 is 14 residues long. The V end lost 0 bases, the J end lost 2 bases, and 9 bases lay between the germline ends. The V gene's germline CDR1 is SGHRS and CDR2 YFSETQ.

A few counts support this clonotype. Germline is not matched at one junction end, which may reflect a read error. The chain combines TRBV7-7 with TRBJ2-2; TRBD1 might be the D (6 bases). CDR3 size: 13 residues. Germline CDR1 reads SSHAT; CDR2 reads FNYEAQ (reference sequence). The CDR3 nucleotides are TGTGCTAGCAGCAATACAGGGTCCGGGGAGCTGTTTTTT. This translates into CASSNTGSGELFF. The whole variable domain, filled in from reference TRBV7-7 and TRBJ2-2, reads GAGVSQSPRYKVTKRGQDVTLRCDPISSHATLYWYQQALGQGPEFLTYFNYEAQPDKSGLPSDRFSAERPEGSISTLTIQRTEQRDSAMYRCASSNTGSGELFFGEGSRLTVL.

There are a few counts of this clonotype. CDR3 loop: CASSTGQNNYEQYF. CDR3 coding DNA: TGCGCCAGCAGCACCGGACAGAACAATTACGAGCAGTACTTC. The J gene is TRBJ2-7, the V gene TRBV5-1; tentatively, D is TRBD1 (6 bases). The CDR3 contains 14 residues. Trimming removed 4 bases at V and 4 bases at J, with 15 bases between. Germline V gene data show CDR1 as SGHRS and CDR2 as YFSETQ.

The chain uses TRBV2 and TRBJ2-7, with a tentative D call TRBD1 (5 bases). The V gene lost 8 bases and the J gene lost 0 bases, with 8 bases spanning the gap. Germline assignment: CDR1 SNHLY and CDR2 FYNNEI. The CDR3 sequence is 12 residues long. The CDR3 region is CASCRASYEQYF. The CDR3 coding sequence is TGTGCCAGCTGCAGGGCCTCCTACGAGCAGTACTTC. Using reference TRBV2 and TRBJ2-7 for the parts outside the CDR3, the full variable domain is EPEVTQTPSHQVTQMGQEVILRCVPISNHLYFYWYRQILGQKVEFLVSFYNNEISEKSEIFDDQFSVERPDGSNFTLKIRSTKLEDSAMYFCASCRASYEQYFGPGTRLTVT.

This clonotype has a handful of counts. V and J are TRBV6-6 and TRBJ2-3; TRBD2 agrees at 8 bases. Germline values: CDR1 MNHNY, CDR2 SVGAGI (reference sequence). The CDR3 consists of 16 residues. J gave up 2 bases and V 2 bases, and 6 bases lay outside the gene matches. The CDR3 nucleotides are TGTGCCAGCAGTTACCGAGCGGGGGCCGTCACAGATACGCAGTATTTT. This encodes CASSYRAGAVTDTQYF.

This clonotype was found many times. The DNA of the CDR3 is TGTGCCAGCAGCCCTGACAGGGGCAATGAAAAACTGTTTTTT. It is translated as CASSPDRGNEKLFF. This chain connects TRBV4-2 to TRBJ1-4, with 8 bases that match TRBD1. The length of the CDR3 is 14 residues. From germline, CDR1 is LGHNA and CDR2 YNFKEQ. V lost 4 bases to trimming and J lost 5 bases; unmatched junction nucleotides: 3.

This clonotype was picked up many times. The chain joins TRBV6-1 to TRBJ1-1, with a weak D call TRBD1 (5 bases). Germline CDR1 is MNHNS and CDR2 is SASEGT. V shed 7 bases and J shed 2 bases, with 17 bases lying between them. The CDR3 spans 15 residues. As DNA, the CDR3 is TGTGCCAGCATCCTGCGGGGGAATACAAACACTGAAGCTTTCTTT. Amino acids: CASILRGNTNTEAFF.

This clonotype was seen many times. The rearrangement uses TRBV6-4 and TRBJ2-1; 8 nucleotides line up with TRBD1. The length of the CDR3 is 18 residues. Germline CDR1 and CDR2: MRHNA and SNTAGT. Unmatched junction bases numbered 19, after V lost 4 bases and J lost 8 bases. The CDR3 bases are TGTGCCAGCAGTGGCATTCCACGCGGCGCAGGGGGCCTCCATGAGCAGTTCTTC. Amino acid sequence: CASSGIPRGAGGLHEQFF.

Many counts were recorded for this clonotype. The CDR3 nucleotides read TGTGCCAGCAGGAGGAGTCCCTCCTACGAGCAGTACTTC. Residues: CASRRSPSYEQYF. V is TRBV6-5 and J is TRBJ2-7; no reliable D call. Per germline, CDR1 MNHEY and CDR2 SVGAGI. CDR3 size: 13 residues. The V and J ends lost 6 bases and 0 bases respectively, with 9 bases between them.

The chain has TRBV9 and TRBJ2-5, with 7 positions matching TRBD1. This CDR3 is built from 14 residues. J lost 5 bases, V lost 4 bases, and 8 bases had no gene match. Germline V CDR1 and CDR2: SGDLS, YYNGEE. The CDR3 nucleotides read TGTGCCAGCAGCCCGACAGGGAATATTGAGACCCAGTACTTC. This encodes CASSPTGNIETQYF.

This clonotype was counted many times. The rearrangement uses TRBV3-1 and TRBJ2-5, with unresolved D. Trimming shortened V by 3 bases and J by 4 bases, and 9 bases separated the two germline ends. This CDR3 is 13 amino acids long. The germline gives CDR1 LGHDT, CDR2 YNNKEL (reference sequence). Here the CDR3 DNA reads TGTGCCAGCAGCCACCGCGTAGCAGAGACCCAGTACTTC. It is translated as CASSHRVAETQYF.

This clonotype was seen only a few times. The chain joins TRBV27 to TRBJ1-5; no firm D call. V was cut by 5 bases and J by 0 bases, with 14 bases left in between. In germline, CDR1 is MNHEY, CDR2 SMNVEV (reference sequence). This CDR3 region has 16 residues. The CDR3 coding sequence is TGTGCCAGCAGTCCTCAGACAACGTATAGCAATCAGCCCCAGCATTTT. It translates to CASSPQTTYSNQPQHF.

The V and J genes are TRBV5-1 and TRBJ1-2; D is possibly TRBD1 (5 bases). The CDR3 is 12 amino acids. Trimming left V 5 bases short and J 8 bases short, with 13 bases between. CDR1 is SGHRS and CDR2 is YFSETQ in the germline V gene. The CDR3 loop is CASRLEGTGYTF. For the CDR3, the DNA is TGCGCCAGCAGACTGGAAGGGACGGGCTACACCTTC.

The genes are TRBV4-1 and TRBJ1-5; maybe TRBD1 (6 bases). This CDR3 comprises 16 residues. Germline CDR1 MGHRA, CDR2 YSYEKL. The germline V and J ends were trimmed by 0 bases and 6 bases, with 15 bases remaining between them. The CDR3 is CASSQEVGALGQPQHF. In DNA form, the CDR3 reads TGCGCCAGCAGCCAAGAGGTGGGGGCCTTAGGTCAGCCCCAGCATTTT.

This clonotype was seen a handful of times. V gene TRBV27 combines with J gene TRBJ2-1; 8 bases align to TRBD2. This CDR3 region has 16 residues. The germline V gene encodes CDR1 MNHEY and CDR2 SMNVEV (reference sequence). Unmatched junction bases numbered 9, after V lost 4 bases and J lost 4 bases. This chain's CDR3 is CASSSLIRGGYNEQFF. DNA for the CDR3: TGTGCCAGCAGTTCCCTTATCCGCGGGGGGTACAATGAGCAGTTCTTC.

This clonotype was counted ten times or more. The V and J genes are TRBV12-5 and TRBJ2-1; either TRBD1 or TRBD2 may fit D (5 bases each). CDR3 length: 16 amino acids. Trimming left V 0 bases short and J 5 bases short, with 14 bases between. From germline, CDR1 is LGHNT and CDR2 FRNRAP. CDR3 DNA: TGTGCTAGTGGTTTGGTACCGAGGGGCAGAAACAATGAGCAGTTCTTC. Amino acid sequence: CASGLVPRGRNNEQFF.

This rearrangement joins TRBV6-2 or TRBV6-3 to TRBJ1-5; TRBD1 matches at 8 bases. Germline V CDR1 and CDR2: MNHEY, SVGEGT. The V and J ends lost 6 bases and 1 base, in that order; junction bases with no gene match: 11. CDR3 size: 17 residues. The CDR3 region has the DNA TGTGCCAGCAGCCAGGACAGGGCCATTTTAAGCAATCAGCCCCAGCATTTT. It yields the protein CASSQDRAILSNQPQHF.

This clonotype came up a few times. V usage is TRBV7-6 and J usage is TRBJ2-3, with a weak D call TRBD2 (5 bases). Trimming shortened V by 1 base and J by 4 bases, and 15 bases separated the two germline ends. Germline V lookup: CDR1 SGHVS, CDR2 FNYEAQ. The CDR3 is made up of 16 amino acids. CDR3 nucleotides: TGTGCCAGCAGCTTAGGCCAATCGGGGTTGTCAGATACGCAGTATTTT. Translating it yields CASSLGQSGLSDTQYF.

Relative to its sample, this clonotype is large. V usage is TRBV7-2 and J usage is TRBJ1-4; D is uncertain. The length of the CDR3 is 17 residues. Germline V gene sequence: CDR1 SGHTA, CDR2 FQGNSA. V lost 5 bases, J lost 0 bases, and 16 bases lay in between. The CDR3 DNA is TGTGCCAGCAGCCCCGGCGGAGGGCGTGCAACTAATGAAAAACTGTTTTTT. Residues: CASSPGGGRATNEKLFF.

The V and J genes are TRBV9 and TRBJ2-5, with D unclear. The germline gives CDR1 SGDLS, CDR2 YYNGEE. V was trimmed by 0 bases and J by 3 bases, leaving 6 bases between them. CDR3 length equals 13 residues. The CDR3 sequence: CASSVGVKETQYF. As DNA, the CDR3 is TGTGCCAGCAGCGTAGGTGTTAAAGAGACCCAGTACTTC.

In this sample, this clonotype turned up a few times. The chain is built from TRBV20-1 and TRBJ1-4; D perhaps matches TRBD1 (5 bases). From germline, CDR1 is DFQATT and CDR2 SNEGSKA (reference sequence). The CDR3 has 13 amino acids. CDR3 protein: CSFRQGWGEKLFF. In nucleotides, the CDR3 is TGCAGCTTCCGTCAGGGATGGGGTGAAAAACTGTTTTTT.